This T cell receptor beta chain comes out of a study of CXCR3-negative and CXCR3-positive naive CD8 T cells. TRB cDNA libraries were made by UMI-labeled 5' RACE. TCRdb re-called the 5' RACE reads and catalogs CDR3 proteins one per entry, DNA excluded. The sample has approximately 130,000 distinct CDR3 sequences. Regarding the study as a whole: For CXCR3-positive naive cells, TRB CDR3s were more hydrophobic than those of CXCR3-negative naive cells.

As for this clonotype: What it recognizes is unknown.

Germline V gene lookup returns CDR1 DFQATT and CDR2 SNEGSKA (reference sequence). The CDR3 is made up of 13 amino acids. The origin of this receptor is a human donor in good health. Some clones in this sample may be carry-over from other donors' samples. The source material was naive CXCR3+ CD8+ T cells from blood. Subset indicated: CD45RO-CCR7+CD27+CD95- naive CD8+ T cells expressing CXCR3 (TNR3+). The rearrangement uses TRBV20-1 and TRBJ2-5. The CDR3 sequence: CSATFWEGETQYF.